Here is one T cell receptor beta chain with its context. Both TCRalpha and TCRbeta chains were reverse transcribed with V-gene-specific primers. A roughly 20-cycle PCR with a constant-region primer and V-primer adapter amplified TCRs. TCRdb re-called the reads with MiXCR, one entry per CDR3 protein. In the table there are about 30,000 distinct CDR3 sequences, around 47% of which are singletons. These data originate in a study of low-dose radiotherapy and immunotherapy resistance in tumors. Study information: On an every-two-weeks schedule, patients received intravenous nivolumab 240 mg, along with ipilimumab 1 mg/kg every six weeks. Intravenous cyclophosphamide at 200 mg/m2 preceded radiation and immunotherapy by one day, every two weeks.

Time point given: after trial treatment. Treatment defined: LDRT plus nivolumab, ipilimumab, low-dose cyclophosphamide and aspirin (RACIN trial). All of the donors were given nivolumab, ipilimumab, aspirin, low-dose cyclophosphamide and low-dose radiotherapy as part of RACIN, a single-arm trial. In germline, CDR1 is MNHNS, CDR2 SASEGT. The CDR3 spans 14 residues. V was clipped by 7 bases and J by 4 bases; unmatched bases: 8. The sequencing used PBMCs, collected after low-dose radiotherapy plus immunotherapy. The chain joins TRBV6-1 to TRBJ2-7, with 9 positions matching TRBD1. This sequence was found in a male donor with gallbladder cancer. CDR3 DNA sequence: TGTGCCAGCATTAGGACAGGGGAGGGATACGAGCAGTACTTC. Translating gives CASIRTGEGYEQYF.